The subject of this entry is one T cell receptor beta chain. Antigen unknown. The data originate from a study of OX40 agonist ivuxolimab in advanced cancers. General study points: Relatively little clonal expansion, among the lowest observed, appeared in partial responders at 0.1-3.0 mg/kg. Mean expanded clone counts were higher in CD8+ than CD4+ T cells.

CDR3 size: 14 residues. Germline CDR1 and CDR2: MNHEY and SVGAGI. Trimming pared 6 bases from V and 0 bases from J, leaving 9 bases between. Libraries were prepared by immunoSEQ multiplex PCR; TCRdb keeps only in-frame clonotypes and omits some of them. This repertoire shows 41,000 or so clones, around 73% found once; its top ten account for 22%. The chain carries TRBV6-5 and TRBJ1-3; D not certain. Material: CD4+ or CD8+ T cells sorted from blood, obtained in a trial of the OX40 agonist ivuxolimab. The clonotype comes from an adult with an advanced solid tumor such as melanoma, head and neck, liver or kidney cancer. The DNA of the CDR3 is TGTGCCAGCAGGCCGACTTTCTCTGGAAACACCATATATTTT. This translates into CASRPTFSGNTIYF.